This T cell receptor (beta chain) was recorded in a study of blood T cell repertoires in COVID-19. About the research overall: Material from acute and convalescent COVID-19 was sourced from the United States, Italy and Spain. PBMCs, B-cell-depleted T cells, or T cells provided the cDNA or gDNA that made up the material.

Original methodology: Reference gene primer amplification in the assay estimated nucleated cell counts. Method: immunoSEQ multiplex PCR; TCRdb's copy keeps in-frame clones and lacks some. For V, J and clone size, that table is used; D and trimming come from the DNA. This table has 100,000 to 150,000 clones, roughly 86% appearing once. V gave up 0 bases and J gave up 0 bases, with 4 bases separating them. This CDR3 has 14 residues. Germline V gene sequence: CDR1 SEHNR, CDR2 FQNEAQ (reference sequence). The sequence was collected from a woman aged 55 to 70 with acute or convalescent COVID-19. V usage is TRBV7-9 and J usage is TRBJ2-3; D is undetermined. The sequencing sample was made of peripheral blood. CDR3 nucleotide sequence: TGTGCCAGCAGCTTAGCCGGTAGCACAGATACGCAGTATTTT. It is translated as CASSLAGSTDTQYF.